The 31 T cell receptor beta chains presented below share a single source sample, sequenced in a study of immune characterization of retroperitoneal liposarcoma. One entry per CDR3 protein results from TCRdb running MiXCR on the PCR reads. In the table there are roughly 9,700 distinct CDR3 sequences, approximately 30% of which are singletons. The sample was tumor tissue. These receptors all come from a female donor with retroperitoneal liposarcoma.

The rearrangement uses TRBV12-5 and TRBJ2-1; TRBD2 matches at 9 bases. With V trimmed by 0 bases and J by 7 bases, 7 bases remained unmatched. This CDR3 has 16 residues. Germline-derived CDR1 and CDR2 are LGHNT and FRNRAP. Here the CDR3 reads CASGLVQLAGRNEQFF. The CDR3 DNA follows: TGTGCTAGTGGTTTGGTACAACTAGCGGGTCGGAATGAGCAGTTCTTC.

This clonotype was recorded a few times. The chain employs TRBV12-5 and TRBJ2-1; 10 bases agree with TRBD2. The germline V gene encodes CDR1 LGHNT and CDR2 FRNRAP. The V segment lost 0 bases and the J segment 2 bases; nucleotides outside the gene matches: 7. There are 18 residues in the CDR3. CDR3 loop: CASGLVLPGLAPYNEQFF. For the CDR3, the DNA is TGTGCTAGTGGTTTGGTACTCCCGGGACTAGCGCCCTACAATGAGCAGTTCTTC.

The table lists this clonotype with a few counts. The chain is built from TRBV12-3 or TRBV12-4 and TRBJ2-5, with no clear D. This CDR3 region has 13 residues. Trimming took off 6 bases at V and 5 bases at J, with 13 bases between the two ends. DNA of the CDR3: TGTGCCAGCAGCCTAACGACCAAGGAGACCCAGTACTTC. This translates into CASSLTTKETQYF.

This clonotype occurred a few times. V is TRBV12-3 or TRBV12-4 and J is TRBJ1-1, with D tentatively TRBD1 (5 bases). Trimming stripped 3 bases from V and 1 base from J, with 18 bases between. CDR3 size: 17 residues. This chain's CDR3 is CASSFRQGGGENTEAFF. For the CDR3, the DNA is TGTGCCAGCAGTTTCCGCCAGGGTGGGGGGGAGAACACTGAAGCTTTCTTT.

This clonotype appeared many times. The J gene is TRBJ2-7, the V gene TRBV11-3; 13 nucleotides match TRBD2. Losses at the gene ends were 5 bases for V and 4 bases for J; bases not matched to a gene: 23. The CDR3 extends over 21 amino acids. Germline lookup yields CDR1 SGHNT and CDR2 YENEEA. The CDR3 DNA follows: TGTGCCAGCAGCGGACCACTAGCGGGAGGGCCTCAGGGAAAACCGAGGTACGAGCAGTACTTC. Its protein is CASSGPLAGGPQGKPRYEQYF.

By share of the sample, this clonotype is medium-sized. The rearrangement joins TRBV7-2 to TRBJ2-5; D is tentatively TRBD1 or TRBD2 (5 bases each). The CDR3 length is 15 residues. V was pared by 1 base and J by 11 bases, with 20 bases between. Germline V gives CDR1 SGHTA, CDR2 FQGNSA. CDR3 DNA sequence: TGTGCCAGCAGCTTAGAGAGAGGGGTAAGCAATGAGCAGTACTTC. Its protein product is CASSLERGVSNEQYF.

CDR3 residues: CASSETWGQAKTQYF. The DNA for the CDR3 is TGTGCCAGCAGTGAAACGTGGGGCCAAGCGAAGACCCAGTACTTC. This chain links TRBV6-1 with TRBJ2-5, with a possible D match to TRBD1 (5 bases). Germline V gene data show CDR1 as MNHNS and CDR2 as SASEGT. The germline V and J ends were trimmed by 2 bases and 6 bases, with 16 bases remaining between them. The CDR3 covers 15 residues.

This clonotype was seen a few times. The CDR3 region has the DNA TGTGCCAGCAGCCTCACAGGGGCTGCGAACACCGGGGAGCTGTTTTTT. Encoded protein: CASSLTGAANTGELFF. This chain joins TRBV27 and TRBJ2-2; 7 bases are shared with TRBD1. The junction had 7 bases not matched to a gene; V was cut back by 6 bases and J by 0 bases. CDR3 length: 16 residues. Germline CDR1 is MNHEY and CDR2 is SMNVEV (reference sequence).

This chain links TRBV11-2 with TRBJ2-7, with D maybe TRBD1 (5 bases). The CDR3 extends over 14 amino acids. Germline V gene lookup returns CDR1 SGHAT and CDR2 FQNNGV. Trimming took 5 bases from V and 1 from J, leaving 12 bases between them. CDR3 DNA sequence: TGTGCCAGCAGCGAGCTCAGGGTTTCCTACGAGCAGTACTTC. Amino acid sequence: CASSELRVSYEQYF.

The chain couples TRBV6-6 to TRBJ2-3, with 8 bases aligning to TRBD2. CDR3 length equals 13 residues. Germline V lookup: CDR1 MNHNY, CDR2 SVGAGI (reference sequence). V shed 9 bases, J shed 4 bases, and the junction held 6 bases outside the gene matches. The CDR3 is CASLAGGADTQYF. The DNA of the CDR3 is TGTGCCAGTCTAGCGGGCGGAGCAGATACGCAGTATTTT.

This clonotype has a handful of counts. The chain has TRBV7-2 and TRBJ2-5, with TRBD1 identical over 8 bases. TRBJ2-7 matches the DNA end more closely, so the J call is doubtful. Germline CDR1 and CDR2: SGHTA and FQGNSA. This CDR3 has 14 residues. CDR3 amino acids: CATNANQGAYEQYF. The CDR3 bases are TGTGCCACCAACGCCAATCAGGGGGCTTACGAGCAGTACTTC.

This chain uses TRBV7-2 with TRBJ2-1, with a possible D match to TRBD2 (6 bases). Germline loops: CDR1 SGHTA, CDR2 FQGNSA. V dropped 1 base and J dropped 13 bases, with 23 bases sitting between them. The CDR3 covers 16 residues. The DNA for the CDR3 is TGTGCCAGCAGCTTAGACTTGTCTAGTGGCGGGAAGACCCAGTTCTTC. Its protein is CASSLDLSSGGKTQFF.

This clonotype was observed a handful of times. This rearrangement joins TRBV6-6 to TRBJ2-1, with TRBD2 identical over 7 bases. The DNA end is more similar to TRBJ2-7, so the J call may be wrong. Germline V gene data show CDR1 as MNHNY and CDR2 as SVGAGI (reference sequence). This CDR3 region has 15 residues. CDR3 bases: TGTGCCAGCAGTTACGTCGGGGGGACCTACAATGAGCAGTACTTC. As protein: CASSYVGGTYNEQYF.

This clonotype was recorded at least ten times. The chain is built from TRBV7-2 and TRBJ2-1, with D tentatively TRBD2 (6 bases). CDR1 and CDR2 (germline): SGHTA, FQGNSA. This CDR3 is built from 14 residues. The V gene lost 7 bases and the J gene lost 10 bases, with 20 bases spanning the gap. The CDR3 sequence is CASNPGGVTYEQFF. CDR3 nucleotide sequence: TGTGCCAGCAACCCCGGGGGTGTGACCTACGAGCAGTTCTTC.

This clonotype was found a few times. The chain recombines TRBV6-1 with TRBJ1-6; the D gene is possibly TRBD1 (5 bases). The germline V gene encodes CDR1 MNHNS and CDR2 SASEGT. Trimming pared 9 bases from V and 7 bases from J, leaving 16 bases between. This CDR3 region has 14 residues. The CDR3 loop reads CASGRDWGNSPLHF. In nucleotides, the CDR3 is TGTGCCAGTGGGAGGGATTGGGGGAATTCACCCCTCCACTTT.

The rearrangement links TRBV6-1 to TRBJ2-1; D is uncertain. The DNA end is a closer match to TRBJ2-7, so the J assignment may be wrong. Germline V lookup: CDR1 MNHNS, CDR2 SASEGT. The CDR3 length is 16 residues. CDR3 DNA: TGTGCCAGCAGTGAACCCGCACGGGCGGCCTACAATGAGCAGTACTTC. Residues: CASSEPARAAYNEQYF.

The rearrangement uses TRBV7-8 and TRBJ2-1, with 9 bases fitting TRBD2. The CDR3 is made up of 16 amino acids. The V and J ends lost 1 base and 13 bases, in that order; junction bases with no gene match: 14. Per germline, CDR1 SGHVS and CDR2 FQNEAQ. CDR3 nucleotide sequence: TGTGCCAGCAGCTTAGAGTCTCCAGCGGGAGGACAGACCCAGTTCTTC. Translation: CASSLESPAGGQTQFF.

In the case of this clonotype: Given a much more abundant clone one base away, this may be a read error. This is likely a read error, given that the CDR3 carries no conserved phenylalanine or tryptophan at its end. The chain is built from TRBV7-8 and TRBJ2-4; 9 nucleotides align to TRBD1. The J call may be mistaken, given a closer DNA end match to TRBJ2-7. Germline CDR1 and CDR2: SGHVS and FQNEAQ. This CDR3 has 16 residues. CDR3 in amino acids: CASSLVPGTGLYEQYL. The DNA for the CDR3 is TGTGCCAGCAGCTTAGTGCCCGGGACAGGGTTGTACGAGCAGTACCTC.

The rearrangement links TRBV6-6 to TRBJ2-7; a weak D match, TRBD1 (5 bases). Matching the DNA end better, TRBJ2-5 makes the J call doubtful. The CDR3 has 14 residues. Germline lookup yields CDR1 MNHNY and CDR2 SVGAGI (reference sequence). The CDR3 loop is CASRVDDPGKTQYF. CDR3 in DNA: TGTGCCAGCAGGGTTGATGACCCAGGGAAGACCCAGTACTTC.

As regards this clonotype: A read error may explain this, as a much larger clone is one base away. The chain is built from TRBV7-8 and TRBJ2-5, with 9 nucleotides matching TRBD1. The end of the DNA is better explained by TRBJ2-7, so the J call may be wrong. Germline V lookup: CDR1 SGHVS, CDR2 FQNEAQ. The CDR3 runs to 16 residues. The CDR3 sequence: CVSSLVPGTGLYEQYF. CDR3 DNA sequence: TGTGTCAGCAGCTTAGTGCCCGGGACAGGGTTGTACGAGCAGTACTTC.

The J gene is TRBJ2-5, the V gene TRBV6-1, with D unresolved. Deletions cut 3 bases from V and 1 base from J, with 9 bases between. This CDR3 comprises 14 residues. CDR1 and CDR2 (germline): MNHNS, SASEGT. This CDR3 reads CASSERSLQETQYF. The CDR3 DNA reads as TGTGCCAGCAGTGAGAGGAGTCTCCAAGAGACCCAGTACTTC.

This sequence joins TRBV6-5 and TRBJ2-5; tentatively, D is TRBD2 (6 bases). The V end was cut by 0 bases, the J end by 5 bases, with 13 bases between. CDR1 is MNHEY and CDR2 is SVGAGI in the germline V gene. The CDR3 runs 15 residues. CDR3 nucleotide sequence: TGTGCCAGCAGTTACTCGGGCAGGGAGGAGGAGACCCAGTACTTC. Residues: CASSYSGREEETQYF.

The chain carries TRBV5-3 and TRBJ1-2; TRBD1 matches 7 bases. TRBV5-3 counts as an open reading frame of uncertain function. CDR3 length: 14 residues. V lost 8 bases, J lost 0 bases, and 7 bases stayed unmatched. CDR3 sequence (DNA): TGTGCCAGCAGACCTGGGACAGCTAACTATGGCTACACCTTC. Its translation is CASRPGTANYGYTF.

The chain employs TRBV6-8 and TRBJ1-2; the match to TRBD1 covers 9 bases. Germline assignment: CDR1 MNHGY and CDR2 SAAAGT. This CDR3 contains 16 residues. V lost 5 bases and J lost 5; bases outside the gene matches: 12. CDR3 DNA sequence: TGTGCCAGCAGTCCGTCCGACGGGACAGGGATTTATGGCTACACCTTC. Protein sequence: CASSPSDGTGIYGYTF.

Many counts were recorded for this clonotype. The chain joins TRBV12-5 to TRBJ2-1; unclear D gene. The germline gives CDR1 LGHNT, CDR2 FRNRAP. The CDR3 is 11 residues long. V shed 5 bases and J shed 13 bases, with 12 bases lying between them. The CDR3 spells CASGQMMYQFF. For the CDR3, the DNA is TGTGCTAGTGGTCAGATGATGTACCAGTTCTTC.

By frequency in the sample, this clonotype is medium-sized. The chain joins TRBV7-2 to TRBJ2-5, with 10 bases lining up with TRBD2. CDR3 size: 16 residues. J was trimmed by 5 bases and V by 2 bases; bases with no gene match: 8. CDR1 and CDR2 (germline): SGHTA, FQGNSA. CDR3 nucleotides: TGTGCCAGCAGCTTACGAACTAGCGGGATGGGTGAGACCCAGTACTTC. Translation gives CASSLRTSGMGETQYF.

This clonotype was observed a handful of times. The chain combines TRBV6-1 with TRBJ2-1; D gene ambiguous. Trimming pared 6 bases from V and 7 bases from J, leaving 13 bases between. CDR1 is MNHNS, CDR2 SASEGT, per germline. The CDR3 extends over 13 amino acids. This CDR3 is CASSSTWGNEQFF. The DNA for the CDR3 is TGTGCCAGCAGCTCGACGTGGGGTAATGAGCAGTTCTTC.

Only a few counts were recorded for this clonotype. V and J are TRBV11-2 and TRBJ2-5; D gene unclear. The J call is uncertain, as TRBJ2-7 better fits the DNA end. The CDR3 covers 13 residues. Per germline, CDR1 SGHAT and CDR2 FQNNGV. The CDR3 loop is CASSSDGADEQYF. CDR3 bases: TGTGCCAGCAGCTCGGACGGCGCAGACGAGCAGTACTTC.

Sample share makes this clonotype medium-sized (0.01 to 0.1%). The genes are TRBV6-1 and TRBJ2-3; TRBD1 aligns across 7 bases. This CDR3 has 16 residues. V was pared by 2 bases and J by 3 bases, with 8 bases of the junction left unmatched. Germline loops: CDR1 MNHNS, CDR2 SASEGT. The CDR3 protein is CASSEREGTVTDTQYF. Written as DNA, the CDR3 is TGTGCCAGCAGTGAAAGGGAAGGGACAGTGACAGATACGCAGTATTTT.

In this sample, this clonotype turned up many times. This chain uses TRBV7-6 with TRBJ1-3; D is uncertain. The V end was cut by 2 bases, the J end by 4 bases, with 6 bases between. In germline, CDR1 is SGHVS, CDR2 FNYEAQ. The CDR3 has 13 amino acids. The CDR3 protein is CASSLTEGNTIYF. The CDR3 DNA sequence: TGTGCCAGCAGCTTAACGGAGGGAAACACCATATATTTT.

This clonotype is labeled as medium-sized. The chain links TRBV7-6 to TRBJ2-1; tentative D call: TRBD2 (5 bases). The J call may be faulty, since TRBJ2-7 better matches the DNA end. CDR3 length: 14 residues. Germline V gives CDR1 SGHVS, CDR2 FNYEAQ. CDR3 loop: CASSLEVRGYEQYF. The CDR3 DNA reads TGTGCCAGCAGCTTAGAGGTACGGGGATACGAGCAGTACTTC.